These T cell receptor beta chains were read from a single sample in a study of T cell responses to AZD1222 COVID-19 vaccine. This table comes from immunoSEQ multiplex PCR, and its TCRdb copy is limited to in-frame clones, with some not included. The sample consists of nearly 110,000 clones, 80% to 95% of them appearing once. The sequences come from peripheral blood, collected 28 days after the second AZD1222 dose. The receptor set was obtained from an adult who received the AZD1222 COVID-19 vaccine. CDR3s include the opening cysteine and the closing phenylalanine or tryptophan. D genes are given only for firm matches. Some rows mark clone size as missing; the rest say once, few, many or name a class of expanded clone.

J	V	D	size	DNA	CDR3
TRBJ1-4	TRBV6-5	.	.	TGTGCCAGCAGTTCCGACTCGACTGAAAAACTGTTTTTT	CASSSDSTEKLFF
TRBJ2-3	TRBV25-1	.	.	TGTGCCAGCAGTGAGAACGCAGATACGCAGTATTTT	CASSENADTQYF
TRBJ2-7	TRBV29-1	.	.	TGCAGCGTTGGGGACTTCTACGAGCAGTACTTC	CSVGDFYEQYF
TRBJ2-5	TRBV7-9	.	.	TGTGCCAGCAGCCGTTGGGGCAGCCAAGAGACCCAGTACTTC	CASSRWGSQETQYF
TRBJ1-1	TRBV5-1	.	.	TGCGCCAGCCGCCCTTCGACGGAGAACACTGAAGCTTTCTTT	CASRPSTENTEAFF
TRBJ2-7	TRBV25-1	TRBD1	.	TGTGCCAGCAGTGAAAAGACAGGGAACGAGCAGTACTTC	CASSEKTGNEQYF
TRBJ1-4	TRBV5-1	TRBD1	.	TGCGCCAGCAGCTCTGGACAGGGCAGAGACGAAAAACTGTTTTTT	CASSSGQGRDEKLFF
TRBJ1-2	TRBV10-3	.	once	TGTGCCATCAGTGAACCTCCTACCTCCGGGGGTCGAGGCTACACCTTC	CAISEPPTSGGRGYTF
TRBJ2-2	TRBV5-1	TRBD1	.	TGCGCCAGCAGCAGGGACAGGGAGAACACCGGGGAGCTGTTTTTT	CASSRDRENTGELFF
TRBJ1-2	TRBV5-5	TRBD1	.	TGTGCCAGCAGCTCCTCGGTGGCAGGGGGCCTCTATGGCTACACCTTC	CASSSSVAGGLYGYTF
TRBJ1-1	TRBV6-5	TRBD1	.	TGTGCCAGCAGCACGGACAGGGGGCGCACGGTTGAAGCTTTCTTT	CASSTDRGRTVEAFF
TRBJ1-5	TRBV4-1	.	.	TGCGCCAGCAGCCAAGGGGAGAGGACAATTCTGAATCAGCCCCAGCATTTT	CASSQGERTILNQPQHF
TRBJ1-2	TRBV7-8	.	.	TGTGCCAGCAGCTTAGTACAAAACTATGGCTACACCTTC	CASSLVQNYGYTF
TRBJ1-2	TRBV7-9	.	few	TGTGCCAGCAGCGCCACGCGACTGAGGATGGGTAACTATGGCTACACCTTC	CASSATRLRMGNYGYTF
TRBJ1-3	TRBV7-2	.	.	TGTGCCAGCAGCTTATGGGACCGCTCTGGAAACACCATATATTTT	CASSLWDRSGNTIYF
TRBJ1-1	TRBV10-3	.	.	TGTGCCATCAGTGACAGGCCTAGCACTGAAGCTTTCTTT	CAISDRPSTEAFF
TRBJ2-7	TRBV5-1	TRBD2	.	TGCGCCAGCAGCGGGGGGGTTGGCTCCTACGAGCAGTACTTC	CASSGGVGSYEQYF
TRBJ1-2	TRBV19	TRBD1	.	TGTGCCAGTTCTGACCGGCCTGGACAGGGGCGATTTAACTATGGCTACACCTTC	CASSDRPGQGRFNYGYTF
TRBJ1-1	TRBV7-3	.	.	TGTGCCAGCAGCCCCCGCGCCGGGCCGAACACTGAAGCTTTCTTT	CASSPRAGPNTEAFF
TRBJ2-7	TRBV4-1	TRBD2	.	TGCGCCAGCAGCCAAGGACTAGCGGGAGCCTACGAGCAGTACTTC	CASSQGLAGAYEQYF
TRBJ1-5	TRBV27	.	.	TGTGCCAGCAGCCGTCCAGGGCACAATCAGCCCCAGCATTTT	CASSRPGHNQPQHF
TRBJ1-4	TRBV7-2	TRBD1	once	TGTGCCAGCAGCCCGGGGGGACAGACTAATGAAAAACTGTTTTTT	CASSPGGQTNEKLFF
TRBJ2-5	TRBV10-2	.	.	TGCGCCAGCCGGGAGACAGGGTATTTGGAGACCCAGTACTTC	CASRETGYLETQYF
TRBJ1-2	TRBV12-3/TRBV12-4	.	once	TGTGCCAGCAGTTTATACCGGGGATTTTTCACCTTC	CASSLYRGFFTF
TRBJ2-7	TRBV5-6	.	once	TGTGCCAGCAGCTTGATGGGGGTCGAGCAGTACTTC	CASSLMGVEQYF
TRBJ1-5	TRBV4-2	TRBD1	once	TGTGCCAGCAGTGCCACAGGGGACAGCAATCAGCCCCAGCATTTT	CASSATGDSNQPQHF
TRBJ1-2	TRBV16	.	.	TGTGCCAGCAGCCAACGGCAGGACTCATATGGCTACACCTTC	CASSQRQDSYGYTF
TRBJ2-7	TRBV10-3	TRBD1	.	TGTGCCATCAGTCCAGGGACAGGGTCTATAGACGAGCAGTACTTC	CAISPGTGSIDEQYF
TRBJ2-3	TRBV5-5	TRBD1	.	TGTGCCAGCAGCTTGGAGGGACAGGGGTGGGCAGATACGCAGTATTTT	CASSLEGQGWADTQYF
TRBJ1-2	TRBV7-2	TRBD1	.	TGTGCCAGCAGCACGACAGGGTCGTATAACTATGGCTACACCTTC	CASSTTGSYNYGYTF
TRBJ2-7	TRBV7-6	TRBD2	.	TGTGCCAGCAGCTTGGGGACCTCTGCGGGGGGCACAGAGCAGTACTTC	CASSLGTSAGGTEQYF
TRBJ2-5	TRBV11-1	.	.	TGTGCCAGCAGCCCGACAGCTCAAGAGACCCAGTACTTC	CASSPTAQETQYF
TRBJ2-7	TRBV27	TRBD1	.	TGTGCCAGCAGTTTAGGACAGGGGACGGACTACGAGCAGTACTTC	CASSLGQGTDYEQYF